This is a list of T cell receptor beta chains from one sample in a study of blood T cells in healthy people across ages. TCRdb reanalysed the 5' RACE reads using MiXCR and keeps one entry per CDR3 protein. The sample yields some 1,500,000 distinct CDR3 sequences, approximately 42% seen once. Sequencing used blood. The receptors shown here come from a woman in her late teens or twenties in good health. The CDR3 runs from the conserved cysteine through the conserved F or W. Fields, in order: CDR3 protein, CDR3 DNA, CDR3 length, clone size, V gene, D gene, J gene. A D gene is named only where the DNA matches it firmly. Only part of the rows carry a size: once, few, many, or a class if the clone is expanded.

CDR3: CASSSPTGTHYGYTF; DNA: TGTGCCAGCAGTTCCCCGACAGGGACCCACTATGGCTACACCTTC; length: 15; size: NA; V: TRBV28; D: TRBD1; J: TRBJ1-2
CDR3: CASSEDRGGTDTQYF; DNA: TGTGCCAGCAGTGAAGACAGGGGAGGGACAGATACGCAGTATTTT; length: 15; size: NA; V: TRBV6-1; D: NA; J: TRBJ2-3
CDR3: CASSPHGGTEQFF; DNA: TGTGCCAGCAGCCCCCATGGGGGGACGGAGCAGTTCTTC; length: 13; size: few; V: TRBV7-2; D: NA; J: TRBJ2-1
CDR3: CANSPFDRGRGQYF; DNA: TGTGCCAACAGTCCATTCGACAGGGGCAGAGGGCAGTACTTC; length: 14; size: NA; V: TRBV28; D: TRBD1; J: TRBJ2-7
CDR3: CSATAEASGYLSADTQYF; DNA: TGCAGTGCCACGGCCGAAGCTAGCGGATATCTCTCCGCAGATACGCAGTATTTT; length: 18; size: few; V: TRBV20-1; D: TRBD2; J: TRBJ2-3
CDR3: CSVTSDNGYTF; DNA: TGCAGCGTTACCAGCGATAATGGCTACACCTTC; length: 11; size: few; V: TRBV29-1; D: NA; J: TRBJ1-2
CDR3: CASSAGPEETQYF; DNA: TGTGCCAGCAGCGCCGGACCAGAAGAGACCCAGTACTTC; length: 13; size: few; V: TRBV11-3; D: NA; J: TRBJ2-5
CDR3: CATKRGTTNEKLFF; DNA: TGTGCCACTAAGAGAGGGACAACTAATGAAAAACTGTTTTTT; length: 14; size: few; V: TRBV12-3/TRBV12-4; D: NA; J: TRBJ1-4
CDR3: CASSYRGQGGSYEQYF; DNA: TGTGCCAGCAGTTACAGAGGGCAGGGCGGATCCTACGAGCAGTACTTC; length: 16; size: NA; V: TRBV6-5; D: NA; J: TRBJ2-7
CDR3: CSAGIQGAVNTGELFF; DNA: TGCAGTGCTGGGATACAGGGGGCGGTTAACACCGGGGAGCTGTTTTTT; length: 16; size: NA; V: TRBV20-1; D: TRBD1; J: TRBJ2-2
CDR3: CASSQGITYEQYF; DNA: TGTGCCAGCAGCCAAGGCATTACCTACGAGCAGTACTTC; length: 13; size: few; V: TRBV3-1; D: NA; J: TRBJ2-7
CDR3: CASSFRTSRTNEQFF; DNA: TGCGCCAGCAGCTTCCGGACTAGTCGAACGAATGAGCAGTTCTTC; length: 15; size: NA; V: TRBV5-1; D: TRBD2; J: TRBJ2-1
CDR3: CSAGRSSGEKRQYF; DNA: TGCAGTGCTGGCCGGTCTAGCGGGGAGAAACGACAGTACTTC; length: 14; size: NA; V: TRBV20-1; D: TRBD2; J: TRBJ2-5
CDR3: CSVHPRGIQETQYF; DNA: TGCAGCGTCCACCCCCGGGGGATCCAAGAGACCCAGTACTTC; length: 14; size: few; V: TRBV29-1; D: NA; J: TRBJ2-5
CDR3: CASSWAALAKNIQYF; DNA: TGTGCCAGCAGTTGGGCGGCCCTAGCCAAAAACATTCAGTACTTC; length: 15; size: few; V: TRBV12-3/TRBV12-4; D: NA; J: TRBJ2-4
CDR3: CASSQAEGPSYEQYF; DNA: TGTGCCAGCTCACAGGCAGAGGGACCCTCCTACGAGCAGTACTTC; length: 15; size: NA; V: TRBV18; D: NA; J: TRBJ2-7
CDR3: CASSLQPGGPYEQYF; DNA: TGTGCCAGCAGCCTACAACCAGGGGGCCCCTACGAGCAGTACTTC; length: 15; size: once; V: TRBV5-5; D: TRBD1; J: TRBJ2-7
CDR3: CSASFGTGGNEQYF; DNA: TGCAGTGCTAGTTTTGGGACAGGGGGAAACGAGCAGTACTTC; length: 14; size: NA; V: TRBV20-1; D: TRBD1; J: TRBJ2-7
CDR3: CSARSGHEQYF; DNA: TGCAGTGCTAGAAGCGGTCACGAGCAGTACTTC; length: 11; size: NA; V: TRBV20-1; D: NA; J: TRBJ2-7
CDR3: CASSSELGEQFF; DNA: TGTGCCAGCAGCTCCGAACTTGGAGAGCAGTTCTTC; length: 12; size: NA; V: TRBV11-3; D: NA; J: TRBJ2-1
CDR3: CASSFGGTTSSYEQYF; DNA: TGCGCCAGCAGCTTCGGGGGTACGACGAGCTCCTACGAGCAGTACTTC; length: 16; size: few; V: TRBV5-1; D: NA; J: TRBJ2-7
CDR3: CASSLGEGDSPLHF; DNA: TGCGCCAGCAGCTTGGGCGAAGGAGATTCACCCCTCCACTTT; length: 14; size: few; V: TRBV5-1; D: NA; J: TRBJ1-6
CDR3: CASTPGQNYGYTF; DNA: TGTGCCAGCACCCCGGGGCAGAACTATGGCTACACCTTC; length: 13; size: few; V: TRBV9; D: NA; J: TRBJ1-2
CDR3: CASSLATDNYGYTF; DNA: TGCGCCAGCAGCTTGGCCACAGACAACTATGGCTACACCTTC; length: 14; size: NA; V: TRBV5-1; D: NA; J: TRBJ1-2
CDR3: CASTMTGGWSEQYF; DNA: TGTGCCAGCACAATGACAGGGGGCTGGAGCGAGCAGTACTTC; length: 14; size: few; V: TRBV6-1; D: TRBD1; J: TRBJ2-7
CDR3: CASSPETSGAYEQYF; DNA: TGTGCCAGCAGTCCCGAGACTAGCGGAGCCTACGAGCAGTACTTC; length: 15; size: NA; V: TRBV27; D: TRBD2; J: TRBJ2-7
CDR3: CTTSDLSGRAGNTDTQYF; DNA: TGTACCACCAGTGATTTGTCCGGGAGGGCCGGAAACACAGATACGCAGTATTTT; length: 18; size: NA; V: TRBV24-1; D: TRBD2; J: TRBJ2-3
CDR3: CASSQDLSGAYNEQFF; DNA: TGCGCCAGCAGCCAAGATTTAAGCGGGGCCTACAATGAGCAGTTCTTC; length: 16; size: NA; V: TRBV4-3; D: TRBD2; J: TRBJ2-1
CDR3: CAISDADRANTGELFF; DNA: TGTGCCATCAGTGATGCCGACCGCGCGAACACCGGGGAGCTGTTTTTT; length: 16; size: NA; V: TRBV10-3; D: NA; J: TRBJ2-2
CDR3: CASSPPGGALAYNEQYF; DNA: TGTGCCAGCAGCCCCCCTGGAGGGGCCCTTGCCTACAATGAGCAGTACTTC; length: 17; size: NA; V: TRBV7-9; D: NA; J: TRBJ2-7
CDR3: CASKATSATDTQYF; DNA: TGTGCCAGCAAGGCGACATCGGCCACAGATACGCAGTATTTT; length: 14; size: NA; V: TRBV25-1; D: NA; J: TRBJ2-3
CDR3: CASSLASGGARLQYF; DNA: TGTGCCAGCAGCTTAGCTAGCGGGGGGGCACGCTTGCAGTACTTC; length: 15; size: NA; V: TRBV7-8; D: TRBD2; J: TRBJ2-5
CDR3: CASSDKGGMEAFF; DNA: TGTGCCAGCAGTGATAAGGGGGGGATGGAAGCTTTCTTT; length: 13; size: NA; V: TRBV27; D: NA; J: TRBJ1-1
CDR3: CASGVWGQGSTDTQYF; DNA: TGTGCCAGCGGCGTGTGGGGACAGGGTAGCACAGATACGCAGTATTTT; length: 16; size: NA; V: TRBV7-9; D: TRBD1; J: TRBJ2-3
CDR3: CASRLDTSTNEKLFF; DNA: TGTGCCAGCAGGCTAGACACCTCAACTAATGAAAAACTGTTTTTT; length: 15; size: few; V: TRBV6-5; D: NA; J: TRBJ1-4
CDR3: CASSVGGADGYTF; DNA: TGTGCCAGCAGCGTAGGAGGGGCTGATGGCTACACCTTC; length: 13; size: few; V: TRBV9; D: NA; J: TRBJ1-2
CDR3: CASSLYGGMNTEAFF; DNA: TGTGCCAGCAGTTTATACGGGGGAATGAACACTGAAGCTTTCTTT; length: 15; size: few; V: TRBV27; D: NA; J: TRBJ1-1
CDR3: CASSQVLRAGGEDYGYTF; DNA: TGCGCCAGCAGCCAAGTCCTTAGGGCGGGGGGCGAGGACTATGGCTACACCTTC; length: 18; size: NA; V: TRBV4-1; D: NA; J: TRBJ1-2
CDR3: CSSLRRGGYTF; DNA: TGCAGTTCCCTGCGGCGCGGGGGCTACACCTTC; length: 11; size: once; V: TRBV20-1; D: NA; J: TRBJ1-2
CDR3: CASSQGVGPDTQYF; DNA: TGCGCCAGCAGCCAAGGGGTCGGCCCAGATACGCAGTATTTT; length: 14; size: NA; V: TRBV4-1; D: NA; J: TRBJ2-3
CDR3: CASSRTSTNEKLFF; DNA: TGTGCCAGCAGTCGGACATCCACAAATGAAAAACTGTTTTTT; length: 14; size: many; V: TRBV6-5; D: NA; J: TRBJ1-4
CDR3: CASSTGRVNQPQHF; DNA: TGTGCCAGCAGTACAGGACGGGTTAATCAGCCCCAGCATTTT; length: 14; size: NA; V: TRBV12-3/TRBV12-4; D: NA; J: TRBJ1-5
CDR3: CATSDSGQPQHF; DNA: TGTGCCACCAGTGATTCCGGTCAGCCCCAGCATTTT; length: 12; size: NA; V: TRBV24-1; D: NA; J: TRBJ1-5
CDR3: CAILGLAGGSDIKVQFF; DNA: TGTGCCATCCTCGGACTAGCGGGAGGTTCAGACATCAAGGTGCAGTTCTTC; length: 17; size: NA; V: TRBV7-9; D: TRBD2; J: TRBJ2-1
CDR3: CSVEEGGGFMNTEAFF; DNA: TGCAGCGTTGAAGAAGGAGGGGGGTTTATGAACACTGAAGCTTTCTTT; length: 16; size: NA; V: TRBV29-1; D: NA; J: TRBJ1-1
CDR3: CASSLDQYSTYNEQFF; DNA: TGTGCCAGCAGCTTAGATCAGTACTCAACCTACAATGAGCAGTTCTTC; length: 16; size: NA; V: TRBV7-9; D: NA; J: TRBJ2-1
CDR3: CASSLGHDYGYTF; DNA: TGTGCCAGCAGCTTAGGACATGACTATGGCTACACCTTC; length: 13; size: NA; V: TRBV7-9; D: NA; J: TRBJ1-2
CDR3: CATGGANVLTF; DNA: TGTGCCACCGGTGGGGCCAACGTCCTGACTTTC; length: 11; size: NA; V: TRBV6-5; D: NA; J: TRBJ2-6
CDR3: CASQSSGVTEAFF; DNA: TGTGCCAGCCAATCTTCAGGGGTCACTGAAGCTTTCTTT; length: 13; size: few; V: TRBV27; D: NA; J: TRBJ1-1
CDR3: CASSEVGSSRRLTF; DNA: TGTGCCAGCAGTGAAGTTGGTAGTTCCAGGCGGCTCACCTTC; length: 14; size: NA; V: TRBV25-1; D: NA; J: TRBJ1-2
CDR3: CSASALQPARDTQYF; DNA: TGCAGTGCTAGTGCTCTCCAACCGGCTAGGGATACGCAGTATTTT; length: 15; size: once; V: TRBV20-1; D: NA; J: TRBJ2-3
CDR3: CASSPQGGGYNEQFF; DNA: TGTGCCAGCAGCCCCCAAGGGGGGGGATACAATGAGCAGTTCTTC; length: 15; size: NA; V: TRBV7-3; D: NA; J: TRBJ2-1
CDR3: CASSLDRGLSGYTF; DNA: TGTGCCAGCAGCCTGGACAGGGGGTTAAGTGGCTACACCTTC; length: 14; size: NA; V: TRBV12-3/TRBV12-4; D: TRBD1; J: TRBJ1-2
CDR3: CASSSFNPSTDTQYF; DNA: TGCGCCAGCAGCTCCTTTAACCCTAGCACAGATACGCAGTATTTT; length: 15; size: few; V: TRBV5-1; D: NA; J: TRBJ2-3
CDR3: CASSHLKRSEAFF; DNA: TGCGCCAGCAGCCATCTGAAGCGATCTGAAGCTTTCTTT; length: 13; size: few; V: TRBV4-3; D: NA; J: TRBJ1-1
CDR3: CAIRGRQGDDSYTF; DNA: TGTGCCATCAGGGGACGTCAAGGGGACGATAGCTACACCTTC; length: 14; size: few; V: TRBV10-3; D: NA; J: TRBJ1-2
CDR3: CASSLEGRPEYGYTF; DNA: TGTGCCAGCAGCTTAGAGGGCAGACCGGAGTATGGCTACACCTTC; length: 15; size: NA; V: TRBV7-2; D: NA; J: TRBJ1-2
CDR3: CASSTRTNYGYTF; DNA: TGTGCCAGCAGCACACGTACGAACTATGGCTACACCTTC; length: 13; size: few; V: TRBV12-3/TRBV12-4; D: NA; J: TRBJ1-2
CDR3: CASSLDRADGYTF; DNA: TGTGCCAGCAGTCTGGACAGGGCGGATGGCTACACCTTC; length: 13; size: few; V: TRBV12-3/TRBV12-4; D: TRBD1; J: TRBJ1-2
CDR3: CASSYSAGKNTEAFF; DNA: TGTGCCAGCAGTTACTCGGCGGGGAAGAACACTGAAGCTTTCTTT; length: 15; size: NA; V: TRBV6-6; D: NA; J: TRBJ1-1